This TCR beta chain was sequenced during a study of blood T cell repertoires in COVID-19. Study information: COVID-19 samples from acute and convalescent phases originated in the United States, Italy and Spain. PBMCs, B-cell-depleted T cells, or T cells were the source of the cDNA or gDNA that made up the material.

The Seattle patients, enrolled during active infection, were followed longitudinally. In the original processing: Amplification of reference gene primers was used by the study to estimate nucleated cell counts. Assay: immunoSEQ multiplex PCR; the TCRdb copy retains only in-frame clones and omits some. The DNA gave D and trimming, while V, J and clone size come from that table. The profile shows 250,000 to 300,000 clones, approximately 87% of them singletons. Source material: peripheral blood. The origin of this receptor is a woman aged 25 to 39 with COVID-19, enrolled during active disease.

The CDR3 is CASSLTSTREQYF. As DNA, the CDR3 is TGTGCCAGCAGTTTGACTAGCACAAGGGAGCAGTACTTC. This chain links TRBV6-5 with TRBJ2-7; TRBD2 matches at 7 bases. The germline V gene encodes CDR1 MNHEY and CDR2 SVGAGI. The CDR3 sequence is 13 residues long. Trimming at V came to 4 bases and at J to 7 bases, leaving 7 bases not matched to a gene.